This T cell receptor beta chain was captured in a study of response to subunit inactivated influenza vaccine (dated by TCRdb to the late 2010s). Background on the whole study: To follow how T cells responded to a trivalent subunit inactivated influenza vaccine, the researchers relied on deep quantitative profiling of the T cell receptor repertoire.

Libraries were constructed by RT-PCR. The listed sequencing device is Illumina HiSeq 2500. TCRdb passed the public sequencing reads through fastp at Q25 and MiXCR, retaining productive beta sequences. Each CDR3 protein appears once, grouped with its most common genes and DNA. The sample has under 800,000 distinct CDR3 sequences on record, roughly 13% of them singletons. The top ten hold 6.5% to 8.5% of the sample. The trim is 2 bases for V and 0 bases for J, with a gap of 7 bases between the germline ends. In the germline V gene, CDR1 corresponds to LGHNA and CDR2 to YSLEER. There are 15 amino acids in the CDR3, from cysteine to phenylalanine inclusive. The sequence is cut down to CDR3 DNA, 45 bases in frame from base 1. What the work shows at the level of the full study, not this receptor alone: It was suggested by the authors that each seasonal influenza vaccination may recruit only a limited number of new T cells.

A few counts support this clonotype. Its specific antigen is unknown. One base away there is no much larger clone; base qualities are not given. The specimen was PBMCs from blood, collected around 14 days before vaccination. Recombination connected TRBV4-3 to TRBJ2-2; there is no confident call for the D gene. The receptor's source is a man aged 45-60 years who received an inactivated influenza vaccine. Donor details come from another sample of the same person, matched by shared clones. CDR3 protein: CASSQLLTNTGELFF. The base sequence is TGCGCCAGCAGCCAACTATTGACGAACACCGGGGAGCTGTTTTTT.